This T cell receptor beta chain was captured in a study of blood T cell repertoires in COVID-19. The CDR3 is 15 amino acids. Trimming took 4 bases from V and 3 from J, leaving 16 bases between them. The germline CDR1 and CDR2 sequences are SNHLY and FYNNEI. The repertoire was sequenced with immunoSEQ multiplex PCR; TCRdb's copy has only in-frame clones and lacks some. Of fewer than 400,000 clones listed, roughly 85% are singletons. This receptor was obtained from a man aged 25 to 40 who had recovered from COVID-19. The material sequenced was PBMCs or T cells enriched from blood (not recorded which). The chain couples TRBV2 to TRBJ2-7; no firm D call. DNA of the CDR3: TGTGCCAGCAGTGTTAGCCCCAATCCGAGCTACGAGCAGTACTTC. It encodes CASSVSPNPSYEQYF.